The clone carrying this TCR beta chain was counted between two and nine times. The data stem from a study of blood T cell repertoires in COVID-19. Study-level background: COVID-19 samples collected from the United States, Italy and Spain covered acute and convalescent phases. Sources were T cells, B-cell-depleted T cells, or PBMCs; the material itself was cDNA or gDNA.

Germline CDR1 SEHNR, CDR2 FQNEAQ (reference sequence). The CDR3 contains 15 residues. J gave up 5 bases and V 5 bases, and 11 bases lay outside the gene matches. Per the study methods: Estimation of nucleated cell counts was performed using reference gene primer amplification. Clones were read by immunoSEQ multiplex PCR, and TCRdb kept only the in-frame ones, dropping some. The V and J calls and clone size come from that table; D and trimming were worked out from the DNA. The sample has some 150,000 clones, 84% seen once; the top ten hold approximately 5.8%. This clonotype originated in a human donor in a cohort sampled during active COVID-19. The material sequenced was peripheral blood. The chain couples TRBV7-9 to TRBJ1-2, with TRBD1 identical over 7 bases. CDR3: CASSPPPDRSYGYTF. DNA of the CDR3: TGTGCCAGCAGCCCCCCCCCGGACAGGAGTTATGGCTACACCTTC.